This T cell receptor beta chain was sequenced for a study of control samples from healthy donors and cancer patients. For this clone: Other DNA sequences of this sample code for an identical CDR3.

Per the germline V gene, CDR1 is SNHLY and CDR2 is FYNNEI. The V end lost 4 bases, the J end lost 0 bases, and 10 bases lay between the germline ends. The CDR3 has 14 amino acids. Clones were read by immunoSEQ multiplex PCR, and TCRdb kept only the in-frame ones, dropping some. The table lists 95,000 to 130,000 clones, 85% to 90% of them singletons. Sequenced: PBMCs. J is TRBJ2-7 and V is TRBV2; D is undetermined. The clonotype originates from a woman between 50 and 59 years old with colorectal cancer. In DNA form, the CDR3 reads TGTGCCAGCAGTGCTGGCAGCCTCTCCTACGAGCAGTACTTC. This sequence encodes CASSAGSLSYEQYF.